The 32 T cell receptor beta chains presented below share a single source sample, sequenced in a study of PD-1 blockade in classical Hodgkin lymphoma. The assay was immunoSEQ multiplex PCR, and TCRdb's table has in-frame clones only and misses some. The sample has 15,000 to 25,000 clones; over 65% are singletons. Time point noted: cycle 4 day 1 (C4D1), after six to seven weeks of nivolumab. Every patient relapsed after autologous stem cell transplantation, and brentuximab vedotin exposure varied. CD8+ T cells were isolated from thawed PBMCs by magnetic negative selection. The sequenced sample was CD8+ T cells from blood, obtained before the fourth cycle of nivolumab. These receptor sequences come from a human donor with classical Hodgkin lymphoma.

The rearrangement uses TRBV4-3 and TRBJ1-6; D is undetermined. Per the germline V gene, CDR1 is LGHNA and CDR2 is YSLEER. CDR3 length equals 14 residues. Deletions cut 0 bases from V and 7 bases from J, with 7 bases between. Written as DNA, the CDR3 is TGCGCCAGCAGCCAAGATTCTCTGAATTCACCCCTCCACTTT. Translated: CASSQDSLNSPLHF.

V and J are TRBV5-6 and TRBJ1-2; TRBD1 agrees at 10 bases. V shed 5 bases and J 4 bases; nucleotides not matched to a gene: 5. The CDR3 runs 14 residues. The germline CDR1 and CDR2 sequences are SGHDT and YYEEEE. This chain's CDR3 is CASSSGTGVYGYTF. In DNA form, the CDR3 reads TGTGCCAGCAGTTCCGGGACAGGGGTCTATGGCTACACCTTC.

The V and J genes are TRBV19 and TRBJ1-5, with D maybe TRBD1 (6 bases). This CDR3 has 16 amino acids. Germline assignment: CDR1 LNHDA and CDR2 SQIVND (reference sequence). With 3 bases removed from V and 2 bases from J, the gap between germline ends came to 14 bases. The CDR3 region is CASSMISGDGNQPQHF. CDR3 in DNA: TGTGCCAGTAGTATGATTTCAGGGGATGGCAATCAGCCCCAGCATTTT.

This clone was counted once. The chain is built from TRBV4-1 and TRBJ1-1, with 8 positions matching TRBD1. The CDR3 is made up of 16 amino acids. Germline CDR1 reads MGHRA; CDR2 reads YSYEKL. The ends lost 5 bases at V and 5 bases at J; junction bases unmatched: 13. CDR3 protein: CASSTGTGGELTEAFF. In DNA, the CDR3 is TGCGCCAGCAGCACCGGGACAGGTGGAGAACTGACTGAAGCTTTCTTT.

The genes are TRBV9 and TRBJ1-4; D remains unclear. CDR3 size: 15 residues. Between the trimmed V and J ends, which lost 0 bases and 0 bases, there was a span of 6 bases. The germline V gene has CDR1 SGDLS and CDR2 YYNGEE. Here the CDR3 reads CASSVGDATNEKLFF. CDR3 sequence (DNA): TGTGCCAGCAGCGTAGGGGATGCAACTAATGAAAAACTGTTTTTT.

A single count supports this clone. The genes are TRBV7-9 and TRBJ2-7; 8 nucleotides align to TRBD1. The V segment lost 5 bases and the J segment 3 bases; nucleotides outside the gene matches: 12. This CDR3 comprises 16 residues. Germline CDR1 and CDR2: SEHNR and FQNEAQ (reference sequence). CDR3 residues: CASSPNHRGMIYEQYF. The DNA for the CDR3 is TGTGCCAGCAGCCCAAACCACAGGGGGATGATCTACGAGCAGTACTTC.

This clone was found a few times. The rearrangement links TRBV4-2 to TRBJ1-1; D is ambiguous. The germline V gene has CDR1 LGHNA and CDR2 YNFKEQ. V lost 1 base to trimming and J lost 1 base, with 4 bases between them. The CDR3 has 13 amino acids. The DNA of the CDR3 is TGTGCCAGCAGCCAAGTGGAGAACACTGAAGCTTTCTTT. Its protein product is CASSQVENTEAFF.

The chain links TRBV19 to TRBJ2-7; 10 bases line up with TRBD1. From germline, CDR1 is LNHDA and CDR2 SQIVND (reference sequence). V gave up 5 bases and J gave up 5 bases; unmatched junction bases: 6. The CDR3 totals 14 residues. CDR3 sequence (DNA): TGTGCCAGTAGTGTGACAGGGGGCATGAACGAGCAGTACTTC. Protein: CASSVTGGMNEQYF.

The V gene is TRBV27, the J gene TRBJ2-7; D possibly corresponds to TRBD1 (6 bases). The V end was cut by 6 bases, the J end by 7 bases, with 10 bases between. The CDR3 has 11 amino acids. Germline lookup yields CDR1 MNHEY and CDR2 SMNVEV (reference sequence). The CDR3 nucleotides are TGTGCCAGCAGAGGGGGAGTAGAGCAGTACTTC. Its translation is CASRGGVEQYF.

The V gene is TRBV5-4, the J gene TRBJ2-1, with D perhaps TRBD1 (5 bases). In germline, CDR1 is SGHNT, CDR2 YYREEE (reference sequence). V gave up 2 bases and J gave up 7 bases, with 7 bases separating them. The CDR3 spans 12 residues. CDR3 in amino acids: CASSLSGNEQFF. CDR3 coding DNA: TGTGCCAGCAGCTTATCAGGGAATGAGCAGTTCTTC. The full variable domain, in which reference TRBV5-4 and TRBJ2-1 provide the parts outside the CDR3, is ETGVTQSPTHLIKTRGQQVTLRCSSQSGHNTVSWYQQALGQGPQFIFQYYREEENGRGNFPPRFSGLQFPNYSSELNVNALELDDSALYLCASSLSGNEQFFGPGTRLTVL.

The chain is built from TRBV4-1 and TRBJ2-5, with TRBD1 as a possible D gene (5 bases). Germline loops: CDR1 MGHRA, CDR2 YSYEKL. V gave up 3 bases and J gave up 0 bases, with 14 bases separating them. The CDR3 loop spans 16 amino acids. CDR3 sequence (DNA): TGCGCCAGCAGCCACCAGGGCCAACAAAACCAAGAGACCCAGTACTTC. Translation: CASSHQGQQNQETQYF.

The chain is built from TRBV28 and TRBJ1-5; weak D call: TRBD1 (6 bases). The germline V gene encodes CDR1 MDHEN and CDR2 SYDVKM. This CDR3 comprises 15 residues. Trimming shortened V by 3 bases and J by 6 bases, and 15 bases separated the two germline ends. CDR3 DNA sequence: TGTGCCAGCAGTTTGGGGGGGGGCGAAGGTCAGCCCCAGCATTTT. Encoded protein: CASSLGGGEGQPQHF.

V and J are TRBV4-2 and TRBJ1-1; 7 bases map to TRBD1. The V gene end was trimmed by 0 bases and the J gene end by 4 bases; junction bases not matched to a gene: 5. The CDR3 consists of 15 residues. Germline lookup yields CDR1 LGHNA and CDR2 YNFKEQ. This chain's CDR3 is CASSQETTGSTEAFF. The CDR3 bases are TGTGCCAGCAGCCAAGAAACGACAGGGTCCACTGAAGCTTTCTTT.

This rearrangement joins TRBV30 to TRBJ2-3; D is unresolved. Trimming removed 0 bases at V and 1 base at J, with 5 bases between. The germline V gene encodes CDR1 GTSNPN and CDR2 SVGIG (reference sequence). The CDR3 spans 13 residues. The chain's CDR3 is CAWSVVGTDTQYF. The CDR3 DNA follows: TGTGCCTGGAGTGTTGTGGGCACAGATACGCAGTATTTT.

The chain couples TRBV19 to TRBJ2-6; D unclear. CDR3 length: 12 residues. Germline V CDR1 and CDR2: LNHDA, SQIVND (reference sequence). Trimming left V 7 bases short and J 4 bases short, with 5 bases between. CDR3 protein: CASTEGANVLTF. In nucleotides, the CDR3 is TGTGCCAGTACGGAAGGGGCCAACGTCCTGACTTTC.

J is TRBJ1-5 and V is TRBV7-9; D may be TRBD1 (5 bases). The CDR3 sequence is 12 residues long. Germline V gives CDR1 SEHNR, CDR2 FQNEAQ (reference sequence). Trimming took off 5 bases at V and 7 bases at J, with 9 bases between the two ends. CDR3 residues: CASSRQNQPQHF. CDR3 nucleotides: TGTGCCAGCAGCCGACAGAACCAGCCCCAGCATTTT. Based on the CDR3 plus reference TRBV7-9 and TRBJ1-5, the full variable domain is DTGVSQNPRHKITKRGQNVTFRCDPISEHNRLYWYRQTLGQGPEFLTYFQNEAQLEKSRLLSDRFSAERPKGSFSTLEIQRTEQGDSAMYLCASSRQNQPQHFGDGTRLSIL.

The CDR3 reads CASSHHWMGGYTF. The CDR3 nucleotides are TGTGCCAGCAGTCATCACTGGATGGGCGGCTACACCTTC. The chain has TRBV27 and TRBJ1-2, with D unclear. The V and J ends lost 5 bases and 8 bases respectively, with 15 bases between them. Germline V gene sequence: CDR1 MNHEY, CDR2 SMNVEV (reference sequence). This CDR3 has 13 residues.

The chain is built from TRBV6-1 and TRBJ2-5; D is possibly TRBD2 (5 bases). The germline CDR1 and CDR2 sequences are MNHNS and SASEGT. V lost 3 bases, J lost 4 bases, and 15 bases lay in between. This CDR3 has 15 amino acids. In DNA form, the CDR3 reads TGTGCCAGCAGTGAGTCTAGCCTAAGGCGAGAGACCCAGTACTTC. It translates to CASSESSLRRETQYF.

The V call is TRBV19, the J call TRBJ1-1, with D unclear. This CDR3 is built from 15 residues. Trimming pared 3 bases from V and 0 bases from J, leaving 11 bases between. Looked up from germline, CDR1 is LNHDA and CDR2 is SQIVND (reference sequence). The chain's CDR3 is CASSIAYGMNTEAFF. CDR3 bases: TGTGCCAGTAGTATTGCTTACGGTATGAACACTGAAGCTTTCTTT.

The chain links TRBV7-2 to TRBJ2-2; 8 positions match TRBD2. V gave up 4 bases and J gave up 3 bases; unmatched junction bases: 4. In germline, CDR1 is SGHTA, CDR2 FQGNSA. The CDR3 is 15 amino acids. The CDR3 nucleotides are TGTGCCAGCAGCTCCGGGGGGGCGGACACCGGGGAGCTGTTTTTT. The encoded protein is CASSSGGADTGELFF. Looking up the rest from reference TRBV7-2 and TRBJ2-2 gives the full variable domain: GAGVSQSPSNKVTEKGKDVELRCDPISGHTALYWYRQSLGQGLEFLIYFQGNSAPDKSGLPSDRFSAERTGGSVSTLTIQRTQQEDSAVYLCASSSGGADTGELFFGEGSRLTVL.

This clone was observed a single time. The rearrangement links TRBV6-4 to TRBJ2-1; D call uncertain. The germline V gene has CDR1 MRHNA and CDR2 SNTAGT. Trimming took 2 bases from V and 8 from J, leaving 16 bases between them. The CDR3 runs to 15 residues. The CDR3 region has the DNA TGTGCCAGCAGTGACGGTCGGCGGCTATCTCATGAGCAGTTCTTC. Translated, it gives CASSDGRRLSHEQFF.

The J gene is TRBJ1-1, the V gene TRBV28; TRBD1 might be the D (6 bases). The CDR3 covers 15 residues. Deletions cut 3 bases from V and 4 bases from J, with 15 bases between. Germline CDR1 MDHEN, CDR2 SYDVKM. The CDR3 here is CASSFRLRGGTEAFF. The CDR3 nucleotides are TGTGCCAGCAGTTTTCGACTCAGAGGGGGCACTGAAGCTTTCTTT.

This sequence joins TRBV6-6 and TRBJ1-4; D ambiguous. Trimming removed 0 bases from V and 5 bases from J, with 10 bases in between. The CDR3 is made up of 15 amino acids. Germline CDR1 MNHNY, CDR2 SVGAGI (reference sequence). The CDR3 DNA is TGTGCCAGCAGTTACTCGAAGGACCTCAATGAAAAACTGTTTTTT. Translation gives CASSYSKDLNEKLFF.

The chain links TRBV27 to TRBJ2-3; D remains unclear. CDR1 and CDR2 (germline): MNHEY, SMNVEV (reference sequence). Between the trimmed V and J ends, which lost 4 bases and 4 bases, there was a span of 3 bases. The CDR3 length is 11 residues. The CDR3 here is CASSSADTQYF. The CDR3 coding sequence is TGTGCCAGCAGTTCTGCAGATACGCAGTATTTT.

CDR3 DNA: TGTGCCAGCAGTTACCTCGGGACAGGTGAGCAGTTCTTC. It codes for CASSYLGTGEQFF. The chain couples TRBV27 to TRBJ2-1, with 8 bases lining up with TRBD1. The CDR3 totals 13 residues. Germline-derived CDR1 and CDR2 are MNHEY and SMNVEV (reference sequence). Trimming removed 4 bases from V and 9 bases from J; junction bases left unmatched: 5.

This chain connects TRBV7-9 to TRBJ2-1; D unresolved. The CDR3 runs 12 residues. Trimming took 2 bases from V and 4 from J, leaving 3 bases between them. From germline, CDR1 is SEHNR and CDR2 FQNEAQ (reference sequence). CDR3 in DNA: TGTGCCAGCAGCTTACCATACAATGAGCAGTTCTTC. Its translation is CASSLPYNEQFF. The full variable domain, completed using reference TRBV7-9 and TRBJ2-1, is DTGVSQNPRHKITKRGQNVTFRCDPISEHNRLYWYRQTLGQGPEFLTYFQNEAQLEKSRLLSDRFSAERPKGSFSTLEIQRTEQGDSAMYLCASSLPYNEQFFGPGTRLTVL.

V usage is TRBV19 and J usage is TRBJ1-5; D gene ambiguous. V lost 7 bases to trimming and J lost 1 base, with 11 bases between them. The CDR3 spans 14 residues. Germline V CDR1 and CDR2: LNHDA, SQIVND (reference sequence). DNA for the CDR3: TGTGCCAGTAATACCCAGGTCAGCAATCAGCCCCAGCATTTT. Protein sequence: CASNTQVSNQPQHF.

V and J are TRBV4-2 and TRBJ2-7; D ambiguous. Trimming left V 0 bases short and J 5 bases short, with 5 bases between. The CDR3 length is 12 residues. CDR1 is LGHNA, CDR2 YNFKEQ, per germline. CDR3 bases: TGTGCCAGCAGCCAAGATCTCGACGAGCAGTACTTC. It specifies CASSQDLDEQYF.

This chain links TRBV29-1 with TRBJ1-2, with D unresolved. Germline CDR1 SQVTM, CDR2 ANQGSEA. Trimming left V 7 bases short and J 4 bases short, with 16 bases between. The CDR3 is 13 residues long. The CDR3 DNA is TGCAGCGGTGGTCCATCTGTTGTCTATGGCTACACCTTC. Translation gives CSGGPSVVYGYTF.

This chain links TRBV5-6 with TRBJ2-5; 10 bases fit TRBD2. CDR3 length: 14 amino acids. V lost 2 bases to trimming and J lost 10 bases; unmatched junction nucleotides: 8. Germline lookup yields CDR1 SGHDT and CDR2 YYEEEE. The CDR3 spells CASSFLLAGVYQYF. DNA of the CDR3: TGTGCCAGCAGCTTCTTGCTAGCGGGGGTATACCAGTACTTC.

CDR3 residues: CSVFGGRESTAAFF. CDR3 nucleotide sequence: TGCAGCGTTTTCGGGGGGCGCGAATCTACAGCAGCTTTCTTT. The rearrangement uses TRBV29-1 and TRBJ1-1; the D gene is possibly TRBD1 (6 bases). CDR1 is SQVTM, CDR2 ANQGSEA, per germline. This CDR3 comprises 14 residues. The V end was cut by 5 bases, the J end by 10 bases, with 23 bases between.

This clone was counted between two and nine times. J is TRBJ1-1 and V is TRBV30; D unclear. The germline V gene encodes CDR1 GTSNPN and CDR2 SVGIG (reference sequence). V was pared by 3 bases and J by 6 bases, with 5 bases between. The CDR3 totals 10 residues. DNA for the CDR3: TGTGCCTGGAGGAGTGCTGAAGCTTTCTTT. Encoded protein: CAWRSAEAFF.